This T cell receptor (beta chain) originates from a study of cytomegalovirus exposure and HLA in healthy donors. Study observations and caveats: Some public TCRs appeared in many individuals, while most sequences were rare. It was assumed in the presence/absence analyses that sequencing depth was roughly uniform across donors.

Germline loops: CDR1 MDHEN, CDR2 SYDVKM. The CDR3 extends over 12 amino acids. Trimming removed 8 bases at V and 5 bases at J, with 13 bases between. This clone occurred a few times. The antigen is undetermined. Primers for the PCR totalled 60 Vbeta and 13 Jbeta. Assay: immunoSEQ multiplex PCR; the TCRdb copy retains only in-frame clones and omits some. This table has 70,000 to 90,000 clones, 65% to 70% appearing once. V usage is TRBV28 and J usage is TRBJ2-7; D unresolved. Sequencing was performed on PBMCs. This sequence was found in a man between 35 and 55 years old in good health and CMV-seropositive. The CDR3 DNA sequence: TGTGCCAGCGTGTCAGGTCGCAACGAGCAGTACTTC. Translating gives CASVSGRNEQYF.